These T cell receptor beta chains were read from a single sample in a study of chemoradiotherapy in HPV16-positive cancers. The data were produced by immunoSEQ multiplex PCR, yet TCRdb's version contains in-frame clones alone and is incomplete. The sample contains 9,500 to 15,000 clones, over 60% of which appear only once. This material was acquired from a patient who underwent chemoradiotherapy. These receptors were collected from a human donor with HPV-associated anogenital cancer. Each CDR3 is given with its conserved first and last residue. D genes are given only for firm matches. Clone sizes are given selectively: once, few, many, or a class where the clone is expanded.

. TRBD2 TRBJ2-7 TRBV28 CASSLPGASGARREQYF TGTGCCAGCTCTCTCCCCGGGGCTAGCGGGGCCCGGCGGGAGCAGTACTTC
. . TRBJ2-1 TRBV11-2 CASSWGRTSTSSYNEQFF TGTGCCAGCAGCTGGGGACGGACCTCTACTAGCTCCTACAATGAGCAGTTCTTC
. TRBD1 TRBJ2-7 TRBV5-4 CASSFGTANYEQYF TGTGCCAGCAGCTTCGGGACAGCGAACTACGAGCAGTACTTC
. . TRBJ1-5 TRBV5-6 CASSPGTDNQPQHF TGTGCCAGCAGCCCAGGCACGGACAATCAGCCCCAGCATTTT
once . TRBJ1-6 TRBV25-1 CASGRGRNSPLHF TGTGCCAGCGGCAGGGGACGTAATTCACCCCTCCACTTT
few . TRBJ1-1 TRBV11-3 CASSSNMNTEAFF TGTGCCAGCAGCTCCAACATGAACACTGAAGCTTTCTTT
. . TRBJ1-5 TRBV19 CASSIGPEKRQPQHF TGTGCCAGTAGTATTGGCCCCGAAAAGAGGCAGCCCCAGCATTTT
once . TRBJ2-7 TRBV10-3 CAISEQGYEQYF TGTGCCATCAGTGAGCAGGGGTACGAGCAGTACTTC
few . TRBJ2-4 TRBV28 CASSLGGSKNIQYF TGTGCCAGCAGCCTAGGGGGGAGCAAAAACATTCAGTACTTC
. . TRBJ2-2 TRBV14 CASSQKRATGELFF TGTGCCAGCAGCCAAAAGCGGGCCACCGGGGAGCTGTTTTTT
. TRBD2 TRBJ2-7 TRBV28 CATGTSDTYEQYF TGTGCCACCGGGACTAGCGATACCTACGAGCAGTACTTC
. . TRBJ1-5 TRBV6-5 CASSYGGPNQPQHF TGTGCCAGCAGTTACGGGGGGCCCAATCAGCCCCAGCATTTT
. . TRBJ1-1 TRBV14 CASSQVWSRSITEAFF TGTGCCAGCAGCCAAGTATGGTCGCGGAGTATCACTGAAGCTTTCTTT
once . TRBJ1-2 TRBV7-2 CASSTPGGYGYTF TGTGCCAGCAGCACGCCGGGTGGCTATGGCTACACCTTC
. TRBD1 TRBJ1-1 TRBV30 CAWAGQPNTEAFF TGTGCCTGGGCGGGACAGCCGAACACTGAAGCTTTCTTT
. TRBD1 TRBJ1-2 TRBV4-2 CASSQEKAQGASGYTF TGTGCCAGCAGCCAAGAGAAGGCCCAGGGGGCGAGCGGCTACACCTTC
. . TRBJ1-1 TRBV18 CASSPAGEAFAEAFF TGTGCCAGCTCACCCGCGGGGGAGGCGTTCGCTGAAGCTTTCTTT
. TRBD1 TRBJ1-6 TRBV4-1 CASSQRASDRARVSPLHF TGCGCCAGCAGCCAAAGAGCTTCCGACAGGGCGAGGGTTTCACCCCTCCACTTT
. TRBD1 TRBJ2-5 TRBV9 CASSAQQGRGETQYF TGTGCCAGCAGCGCCCAACAGGGGAGAGGGGAGACCCAGTACTTC
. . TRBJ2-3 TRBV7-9 CASSLASTDTQYF TGTGCCAGCAGCTTAGCAAGCACAGATACGCAGTATTTT
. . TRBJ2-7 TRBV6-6 CASSNRESLDYEQYF TGTGCCAGCAGTAACAGGGAGAGCCTCGACTACGAGCAGTACTTC
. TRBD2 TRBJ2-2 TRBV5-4 CASSPASGRASGELFF TGTGCCAGCAGCCCCGCTAGCGGGAGGGCCTCCGGGGAGCTGTTTTTT
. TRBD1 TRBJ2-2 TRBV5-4 CASSRRQGANLGELFF TGTGCCAGCAGCAGAAGACAGGGGGCAAACCTGGGGGAGCTGTTTTTT
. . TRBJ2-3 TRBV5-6 CASSPDLTTDTQYF TGTGCCAGCAGCCCGGACCTAACCACAGATACGCAGTATTTT
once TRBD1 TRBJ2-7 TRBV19 CASSLDREGYEQYF TGTGCCAGTAGTTTGGACAGGGAAGGCTACGAGCAGTACTTC
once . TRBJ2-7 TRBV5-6 CASSLATTSPEQYF TGTGCCAGCAGCTTGGCGACTACCTCCCCGGAGCAGTACTTC
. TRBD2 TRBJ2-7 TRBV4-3 CASSSGLASYEQYF TGCGCCAGCAGCTCGGGACTAGCATCCTACGAGCAGTACTTC
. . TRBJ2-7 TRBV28 CASSLVGVHEQYF TGTGCCAGCAGTTTAGTTGGGGTACACGAGCAGTACTTC
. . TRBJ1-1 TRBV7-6 CASSPTGGTEAFF TGTGCCAGCAGCCCGACAGGTGGTACTGAAGCTTTCTTT
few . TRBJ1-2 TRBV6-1 CASSDSTGSYGYTF TGTGCCAGCAGTGATTCGACAGGCAGCTATGGCTACACCTTC
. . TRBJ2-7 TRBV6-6 CASSYSLSEQYF TGTGCCAGCAGTTACTCGCTGTCCGAGCAGTACTTC
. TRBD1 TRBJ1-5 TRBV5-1 CASSPQGSEQPQHF TGCGCCAGCAGCCCACAGGGGAGCGAACAGCCCCAGCATTTT
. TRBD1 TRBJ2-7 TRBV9 CASSVRGQGYEQYF TGTGCCAGCAGCGTACGAGGACAGGGCTACGAGCAGTACTTC
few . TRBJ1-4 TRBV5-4 CASSLGRAAEKLFF TGTGCCAGCAGCTTGGGGAGGGCAGCTGAAAAACTGTTTTTT
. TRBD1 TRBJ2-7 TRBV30 CAFSGTGHSSYEQYF TGTGCCTTCTCCGGGACAGGGCATAGCTCCTACGAGCAGTACTTC
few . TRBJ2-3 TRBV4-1 CASSPHGITDTQYF TGCGCCAGCAGCCCCCACGGGATCACAGATACGCAGTATTTT
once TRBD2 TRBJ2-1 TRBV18 CASSPRGLAENEQFF TGTGCCAGCTCACCAAGGGGACTAGCGGAGAATGAGCAGTTCTTC
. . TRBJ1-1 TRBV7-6 CASSIGQPMNTEAFF TGTGCCAGCAGCATTGGACAGCCCATGAACACTGAAGCTTTCTTT
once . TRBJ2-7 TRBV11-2 CASSPPSAIEQYF TGTGCCAGCAGCCCCCCATCAGCGATCGAGCAGTACTTC
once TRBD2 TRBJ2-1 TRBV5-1 CASSSIGLAGGNEQFF TGCGCCAGCAGCTCAATAGGGCTAGCGGGAGGCAATGAGCAGTTCTTC
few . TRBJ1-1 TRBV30 CACIQESHTEAFF TGTGCCTGCATCCAGGAATCGCACACTGAAGCTTTCTTT